These 32 T cell receptor beta chains originate from one sample sequenced in a study of blood T cell repertoires in COVID-19. Data came from immunoSEQ multiplex PCR; TCRdb stores just in-frame clones and leaves some out. The top ten hold approximately 2% of the sample, which has 200,000 to 300,000 clones, 86% seen once. The specimen sequenced was peripheral blood. These TCRs come from a man younger than 45 with active or convalescent COVID-19.

The CDR3 DNA reads as TGTGCCAGCAGCCCTCTACGGGACAGCTCCTACGAGCAGTACTTC. Translation gives CASSPLRDSSYEQYF. The V and J genes are TRBV3-1 (or the pseudogene TRBV3-2) and TRBJ2-7; TRBD1 matches 7 bases. The CDR3 has 15 amino acids. Germline V CDR1 and CDR2: LGHDT, YNNKEL (reference sequence). Germline trimming cut 4 bases from V and 0 bases from J; bases unmatched to any gene: 6.

J is TRBJ2-7 and V is TRBV6-6; D gene unclear. Between the trimmed V and J ends, which lost 0 bases and 0 bases, there was a span of 3 bases. CDR3 size: 13 residues. Germline V CDR1 and CDR2: MNHNY, SVGAGI (reference sequence). This chain's CDR3 is CASSYSYSYEQYF. In nucleotides, the CDR3 is TGTGCCAGCAGTTACTCCTACTCCTACGAGCAGTACTTC.

The genes are TRBV5-1 and TRBJ2-2; unclear D gene. CDR3 length: 11 residues. Germline values: CDR1 SGHRS, CDR2 YFSETQ. V was cut by 6 bases and J by 5 bases, with 5 bases left in between. CDR3 coding DNA: TGCGCCAGCACCACTACCGGGGAGCTGTTTTTT. Translating gives CASTTTGELFF.

CDR3 region: CASTSDRTFYGYTF. DNA of the CDR3: TGTGCCAGCACCTCGGACAGGACCTTCTATGGCTACACCTTC. The chain is built from TRBV2 and TRBJ1-2; 7 bases agree with TRBD1. This CDR3 spans 14 amino acids. V shed 7 bases, J shed 4 bases, and the junction held 9 bases outside the gene matches. The germline gives CDR1 SNHLY, CDR2 FYNNEI.

This rearrangement joins TRBV27 to TRBJ1-4, with a weak D call TRBD1 (5 bases). This CDR3 is 16 amino acids long. The germline gives CDR1 MNHEY, CDR2 SMNVEV (reference sequence). V shed 5 bases and J shed 8 bases, with 21 bases lying between them. The chain's CDR3 is CASSPRPYRQTEKLFF. DNA of the CDR3: TGTGCCAGCAGTCCACGCCCTTACCGACAGACCGAAAAACTGTTTTTT.

J is TRBJ2-5 and V is TRBV9; D not resolved. The CDR3 covers 13 residues. The V gene's germline CDR1 is SGDLS and CDR2 YYNGEE. Trimming took 3 bases from V and 2 from J, leaving 8 bases between them. CDR3 residues: CASSAHNQETQYF. DNA for the CDR3: TGTGCCAGCAGCGCTCACAATCAAGAGACCCAGTACTTC.

The V gene is TRBV11-2, the J gene TRBJ1-1; TRBD1 is a possible D gene (5 bases). Trimming left V 1 base short and J 5 bases short, with 11 bases between. Germline V gives CDR1 SGHAT, CDR2 FQNNGV. The CDR3 contains 14 residues. The CDR3 coding sequence is TGTGCCAGCAGCTTAGGAACCCCAGGGACTGAAGCTTTCTTT. Amino acid sequence: CASSLGTPGTEAFF.

This clone was detected once. This chain joins TRBV2 and TRBJ2-3; 7 bases map to TRBD2. The junction had 17 bases not matched to a gene; V was cut back by 9 bases and J by 5 bases. This CDR3 contains 16 residues. Germline CDR1 and CDR2: SNHLY and FYNNEI. This CDR3 reads CASSEDQRGFGDTQYF. CDR3 coding DNA: TGTGCCAGTTCCGAAGACCAGCGGGGTTTCGGAGATACGCAGTATTTT.

On this clone itself: This sample also contains other DNA sequences that code for the same CDR3. The genes are TRBV27 and TRBJ2-7; D might be TRBD1 (6 bases). Germline V gene sequence: CDR1 MNHEY, CDR2 SMNVEV (reference sequence). The CDR3 is 14 amino acids. V was trimmed by 3 bases and J by 1 base, leaving 10 bases between them. CDR3 loop: CASSFGTNSYEQYF. CDR3 DNA sequence: TGTGCCAGCAGTTTTGGGACAAATTCCTACGAGCAGTACTTC.

The gene calls are TRBV7-8 and TRBJ2-3; no clear D. The CDR3 loop spans 14 amino acids. In germline, CDR1 is SGHVS, CDR2 FQNEAQ. V was clipped by 3 bases and J by 5 bases, with 12 bases between them. The CDR3 DNA reads TGTGCCAGCAGCTTGGTCGAGGTGGGAGATACGCAGTATTTT. It yields the protein CASSLVEVGDTQYF.

The rearrangement joins TRBV7-8 to TRBJ2-7; TRBD1 agrees at 7 bases. The CDR3 consists of 12 residues. Per germline, CDR1 SGHVS and CDR2 FQNEAQ. V lost 3 bases to trimming and J lost 5 bases; unmatched junction nucleotides: 1. CDR3 bases: TGTGCCAGCAGCTTCGACAGGGACGAGCAGTACTTC. Protein sequence: CASSFDRDEQYF.

The chain joins TRBV6-2 or TRBV6-3 to TRBJ1-6; D unclear. This CDR3 has 14 amino acids. V lost 2 bases, J lost 5 bases, and 7 bases lay in between. The V gene's germline CDR1 is MNHEY and CDR2 SVGEGT. DNA of the CDR3: TGTGCCAGCAGTTACGGCGGTGATAATTCACCCCTCCACTTT. This translates into CASSYGGDNSPLHF.

Remarks on this clone: At one end, the junction sequence differs from germline, possibly due to a read error. This chain connects TRBV5-6 to TRBJ2-7; possible D gene TRBD1, 6 bases. Per the germline V gene, CDR1 is SGHDT and CDR2 is YYEEEE. CDR3 length equals 13 residues. CDR3 amino acids: CASSAGQSFEQYF. As DNA, the CDR3 is TGTGCCAGCAGCGCCGGACAGTCCTTCGAGCAGTACTTC.

The chain combines TRBV3-1 (or the pseudogene TRBV3-2) with TRBJ2-7; weak D call: TRBD2 (5 bases). There are 11 residues in the CDR3. Trimming cost V 1 base and J 7 bases, with 5 bases left between them. CDR1 LGHDT and CDR2 YNNKEL come from the germline V gene (reference sequence). The CDR3 sequence: CASSQGGEQYF. As DNA, the CDR3 is TGTGCCAGCAGCCAAGGAGGGGAGCAGTACTTC.

The V and J genes are TRBV2 and TRBJ1-5; D gene uncertain. Germline V gene data show CDR1 as SNHLY and CDR2 as FYNNEI. The CDR3 totals 15 residues. V was pared by 8 bases and J by 3 bases, with 17 bases between. The CDR3 reads CASEADLAANQPQHF. The DNA of the CDR3 is TGTGCCAGCGAGGCGGATCTGGCAGCCAATCAGCCCCAGCATTTT.

This clone has just one count. This chain links TRBV6-5 with TRBJ2-3, with D possibly being TRBD1 (6 bases). The CDR3 consists of 15 residues. The germline V and J ends were trimmed by 6 bases and 0 bases, with 13 bases remaining between them. The germline gives CDR1 MNHEY, CDR2 SVGAGI. The CDR3 coding sequence is TGTGCCAGCAGCCGGGACATTGCTAGCACAGATACGCAGTATTTT. Its translation: CASSRDIASTDTQYF.

This sequence joins TRBV7-8 and TRBJ1-4; no firm D call. Germline V gene lookup returns CDR1 SGHVS and CDR2 FQNEAQ. Trimming left V 4 bases short and J 0 bases short, with 6 bases between. The CDR3 totals 14 residues. CDR3 protein: CASSYGATNEKLFF. The CDR3, as DNA: TGTGCCAGCAGCTACGGTGCAACTAATGAAAAACTGTTTTTT. The complete variable domain, with remaining parts taken from reference TRBV7-8 and TRBJ1-4, reads GAGVSQSPRYKVAKRGQDVALRCDPISGHVSLFWYQQALGQGPEFLTYFQNEAQLDKSGLPSDRFFAERPEGSVSTLKIQRTQQEDSAVYLCASSYGATNEKLFFGSGTQLSVL.

The chain joins TRBV20-1 to TRBJ1-2; D is unresolved. Germline loops: CDR1 DFQATT, CDR2 SNEGSKA (reference sequence). CDR3 length: 13 residues. With 3 bases removed from V and 7 bases from J, the gap between germline ends came to 15 bases. The CDR3 coding sequence is TGCAGTGCTAGTAATCAGGCATTTGGTGGCTACACCTTC. It yields the protein CSASNQAFGGYTF.

CDR3: CASSRTSVTDTQYF. The CDR3 DNA reads TGTGCCAGCAGCCGGACTAGTGTGACAGATACGCAGTATTTT. This chain links TRBV7-8 with TRBJ2-3; the match to TRBD2 covers 7 bases. The CDR3 is 14 residues long. The germline V gene encodes CDR1 SGHVS and CDR2 FQNEAQ. The V segment lost 5 bases and the J segment 3 bases; nucleotides outside the gene matches: 5.

The chain joins TRBV10-3 to TRBJ2-3, with 13 positions matching TRBD2. Germline CDR1 and CDR2: ENHRY and SYGVKD. This CDR3 contains 15 residues. V was pared by 6 bases and J by 2 bases, with 2 bases of the junction left unmatched. The CDR3: CAIRGTSGTTDTQYF. CDR3 in DNA: TGTGCCATCAGGGGGACTAGCGGGACCACAGATACGCAGTATTTT.

The gene calls are TRBV27 and TRBJ1-5; 8 bases map to TRBD1. Germline loops: CDR1 MNHEY, CDR2 SMNVEV (reference sequence). The CDR3 is made up of 16 amino acids. J lost 6 bases, V lost 0 bases, and 7 bases had no gene match. This CDR3 is CASSLSLQGAGQPQHF. CDR3 coding DNA: TGTGCCAGCAGTTTATCACTTCAGGGGGCGGGTCAGCCCCAGCATTTT.

Notes on this clone: At the DNA level, this CDR3 is encoded by other sequences in the same sample as well. The chain is built from TRBV7-2 and TRBJ1-6; 11 bases fit TRBD1. Looked up from germline, CDR1 is SGHTA and CDR2 is FQGNSA. The CDR3 has 19 amino acids. Trimming removed 2 bases from V and 0 bases from J; junction bases left unmatched: 6. Written as DNA, the CDR3 is TGTGCCAGCAGCTTAAGGACAGGGGGCCCGAGCTCCTATAATTCACCCCTCCACTTT. It specifies CASSLRTGGPSSYNSPLHF.

The chain recombines TRBV18 with TRBJ1-6, with 7 bases that match TRBD1. Germline-derived CDR1 and CDR2 are KGHSH and LQKENI. This CDR3 comprises 15 residues. V trimming: 3 bases; J trimming: 9 bases; junction bases outside the gene matches: 8. For the CDR3, the DNA is TGTGCCAGCTCACCCTTGGGACAGAGGGGTTCACCCCTCCACTTT. It encodes CASSPLGQRGSPLHF.

The gene calls are TRBV9 and TRBJ2-2; the D gene is possibly TRBD2 (6 bases). The germline V gene has CDR1 SGDLS and CDR2 YYNGEE. The CDR3 length is 16 residues. CDR3 coding DNA: TGTGCTAGTTCGAAGTCGGGGGACCCGAACACCGGGGAGCTGTTTTTT. It is translated as CASSKSGDPNTGELFF.

Regarding this clone: The junction differs from germline at one of its ends, possibly a read error. This chain uses TRBV19 with TRBJ1-1, with 7 bases fitting TRBD1. The germline V gene has CDR1 LNHDA and CDR2 SQIVND (reference sequence). This CDR3 contains 17 residues. CDR3 amino acids: CASSIDSAWRSKGQTNF. As DNA, the CDR3 is TGTGCCAGTAGTATAGATTCGGCTTGGAGATCGAAGGGACAGACGAACTTT.

With respect to this clone: At one of its ends the junction is not consistent with the germline gene, which may arise from a read error. The chain has TRBV19 and TRBJ2-3; D might be TRBD2 (6 bases). The CDR3 spans 14 residues. The germline V gene encodes CDR1 LNHDA and CDR2 SQIVND (reference sequence). The CDR3 sequence: CASSLDLEGDTQYF. The CDR3 coding sequence is TGTGCCAGTAGTCTAGATCTGGAGGGAGATACGCAGTATTTT. Using reference TRBV19 and TRBJ2-3 for the parts outside the CDR3, the full variable domain is DGGITQSPKYLFRKEGQNVTLSCEQNLNHDAMYWYRQDPGQGLRLIYYSQIVNDFQKGDIAEGYSVSREKKESFPLTVTSAQKNPTAFYLCASSLDLEGDTQYFGPGTRLTVL.

The chain recombines TRBV6-1 with TRBJ2-3; 7 nucleotides align to TRBD1. This CDR3 has 16 amino acids. Trimming cost V 4 bases and J 0 bases; bases outside gene matches: 7. Germline assignment: CDR1 MNHNS and CDR2 SASEGT. The CDR3: CASSVAGTASTDTQYF. The CDR3, as DNA: TGTGCCAGCAGTGTAGCCGGGACAGCTAGCACAGATACGCAGTATTTT.

V and J are TRBV9 and TRBJ1-6, with 7 bases fitting TRBD1. The CDR3 runs 16 residues. Germline trimming cut 4 bases from V and 6 bases from J; bases unmatched to any gene: 10. Germline assignment: CDR1 SGDLS and CDR2 YYNGEE. CDR3 protein: CASSPEGAWGNSPLHF. Here the CDR3 DNA reads TGTGCCAGCAGCCCCGAGGGGGCTTGGGGTAATTCACCCCTCCACTTT.

The genes are TRBV6-4 and TRBJ1-6, with D unresolved. The V gene's germline CDR1 is MRHNA and CDR2 SNTAGT. The CDR3 runs to 15 residues. Trimming took 0 bases from V and 10 from J, leaving 13 bases between them. Here the CDR3 reads CASSDSGSPGSPLHF. The CDR3 DNA sequence: TGTGCCAGCAGTGACTCGGGCAGCCCCGGATCACCCCTCCACTTT.

The gene calls are TRBV9 and TRBJ2-1, with TRBD1 matching over 9 bases. This CDR3 is built from 15 residues. The V segment lost 7 bases and the J segment 8 bases; nucleotides outside the gene matches: 13. Germline CDR1 and CDR2: SGDLS and YYNGEE. CDR3 nucleotide sequence: TGTGCCAGCCACCCCCCGGGACAGGGCCATCATGAGCAGTTCTTC. It specifies CASHPPGQGHHEQFF.

The chain employs TRBV11-2 and TRBJ2-2, with 7 bases identical to TRBD2. Germline lookup yields CDR1 SGHAT and CDR2 FQNNGV. This CDR3 is built from 16 residues. With V trimmed by 8 bases and J by 0 bases, 9 bases remained unmatched. CDR3 coding DNA: TGTGCCAGCTGGGAGGGGTGGGGTACGAACACCGGGGAGCTGTTTTTT. It yields the protein CASWEGWGTNTGELFF.

This clone was counted once. J is TRBJ2-7 and V is TRBV30; TRBD1 is a possible D gene (5 bases). Germline values: CDR1 GTSNPN, CDR2 SVGIG (reference sequence). The CDR3 spans 13 residues. V lost 0 bases to trimming and J lost 7 bases, with 13 bases between them. The CDR3 here is CAWSVTAQGEQYF. CDR3 DNA: TGTGCCTGGAGTGTAACCGCCCAGGGAGAGCAGTACTTC.